Detailed here is one T cell receptor beta chain. There is no known antigen for this receptor. It has no much larger one-base neighbor in the sample; base qualities were not kept. Whole blood was collected in K2EDTA tubes by collaborating institutions according to the institutions' own protocols. Collaborator samples were shipped for TCRbeta analysis as frozen whole blood, isolated PBMCs, or DNA extracted from either sample type. This sample was included in a study of blood T cell repertoires in COVID-19 (dated by TCRdb to the early 2020s). For context, the study as a whole: Samples covering the acute and convalescent phases of COVID-19 were provided by collaborators in the United States, Italy and Spain. The repertoires were released in a freely available public database intended as a resource for research on the immune response to SARS-CoV-2. The prospective study material was composed of cDNA or gDNA derived from T cells, B-cell-depleted T cells, or PBMCs. The sample metadata nearly always contained a de-identified subject ID, COVID-19 status, age in years and sex. Subjects who had been exposed to COVID-19, were actively infected with it, or had recovered from it provided the deeply sampled blood TCRbeta repertoires that made up the dataset. The samples were drawn from two sources: the first 160 participants of the ongoing ImmuneRACE study, and 1,254 subjects contributed by 6 global collaborators. Where HLA class I and class II types were available, the types were taken from metadata supplied by the sample provider, not from assay-based typing. Overall results and qualifications from the work: Clinical and demographic metadata were provided uncurated, with the amount varying by source and participant.

The germline ends are 14 bases apart after V is trimmed by 4 bases and J by 10 bases. CDR1 and CDR2 were assigned from the germline V gene as MNHEY and SVGAGI. The CDR3 holds 13 amino acids from the cysteine to the phenylalanine. Here the CDR3 DNA is all that survives: 39 bases in frame from base 1. TCRbeta CDR3 regions were amplified from genomic DNA by means of the immunoSEQ Assay, a bias-controlled multiplex PCR. In the source study's methods: The number of nucleated cells in each sample was estimated by amplification of reference gene primers within the assay. To quantify the absolute abundance of each unique TCRbeta CDR3 rearrangement, sequence reads were collapsed and filtered. For each sample, productive Simpson clonality was calculated as the square root of Simpson's diversity index over productive rearrangements. Held by TCRdb, this immuneACCESS table contains in-frame sequences only and omits some clones. Under half of the omission traces to an unresolved V gene where checked; the cause of the rest is unknown. V and J calls plus clone size are reproduced from that table; the DNA served to infer D and trimming. This sample gives around 110,000 clones in total; around 80% of them show up just once. The ten largest clones capture 15% to 20% of the sample.

The chain joins TRBV6-5 to TRBJ2-1; a weak D assignment points to TRBD1 (5 bases agree). The sequencing input was peripheral blood. The source is a man aged 55-75 years with active or convalescent COVID-19. The sequenced DNA: TGTGCCAGCAGTTCTAGGTGGCAGGGAGAGCAGTTCTTC. This is translated as CASSSRWQGEQFF.